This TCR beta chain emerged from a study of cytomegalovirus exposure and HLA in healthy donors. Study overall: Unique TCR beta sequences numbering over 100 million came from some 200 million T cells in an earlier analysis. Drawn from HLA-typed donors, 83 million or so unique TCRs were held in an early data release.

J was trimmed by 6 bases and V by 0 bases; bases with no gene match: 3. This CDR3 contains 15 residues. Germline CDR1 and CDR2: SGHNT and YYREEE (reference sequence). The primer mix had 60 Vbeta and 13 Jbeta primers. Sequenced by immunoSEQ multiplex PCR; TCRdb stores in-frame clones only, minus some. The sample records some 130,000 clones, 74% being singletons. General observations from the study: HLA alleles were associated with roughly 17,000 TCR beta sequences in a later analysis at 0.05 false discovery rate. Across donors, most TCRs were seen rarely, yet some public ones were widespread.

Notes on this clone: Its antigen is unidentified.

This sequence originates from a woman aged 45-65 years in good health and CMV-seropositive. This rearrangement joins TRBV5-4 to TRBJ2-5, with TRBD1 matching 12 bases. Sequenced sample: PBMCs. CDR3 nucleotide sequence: TGTGCCAGCAGCTTGGAGGGACAGGGGGCGAAGACCCAGTACTTC. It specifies CASSLEGQGAKTQYF.